The 31 T cell receptor beta chains below come from one sample, sequenced in a study of monozygotic twins with inflammatory bowel disease. For each CDR3 protein, TCRdb gives one entry from its re-call of the 5' RACE reads, without DNA. Its clone listing holds more than 300,000 distinct CDR3 sequences. The sample taken for sequencing was blood. The receptors stem from a human donor with ulcerative colitis or Crohn's disease, or a healthy co-twin of an affected twin (not recorded which).

V usage is TRBV7-9 and J usage is TRBJ2-7; TCRdb names TRBD1, which stays unverified in the absence of DNA. The CDR3 loop spans 15 amino acids. From germline, CDR1 is SEHNR and CDR2 FQNEAQ (reference sequence). The CDR3 sequence is CASSLGTGKFYEQYF.

This sequence joins TRBV18 and TRBJ1-5. From germline, CDR1 is KGHSH and CDR2 LQKENI. The CDR3 spans 14 residues. CDR3 protein: CASSPGQTNQPQHF. The variable domain in full, completed from reference TRBV18 and TRBJ1-5, reads NAGVMQNPRHLVRRRGQEARLRCSPMKGHSHVYWYRQLPEEGLKFMVYLQKENIIDESGMPKERFSAEFPKEGPSILRIQQVVRGDSAAYFCASSPGQTNQPQHFGDGTRLSIL.

V and J are TRBV29-1 and TRBJ2-7; no DNA is available, so the TRBD1 call from TCRdb remains unchecked. This CDR3 is built from 13 residues. Germline CDR1 is SQVTM and CDR2 is ANQGSEA. This chain's CDR3 is CSVGGKTGNEQYF.

The chain carries TRBV20-1 and TRBJ1-3. Germline assignment: CDR1 DFQATT and CDR2 SNEGSKA (reference sequence). The CDR3 is 13 amino acids. The CDR3 here is CSARRYSGNTIYF.

The chain has TRBV5-1 and TRBJ1-1; the D call from TCRdb, TRBD1, cannot be confirmed without DNA. The CDR3 runs 12 residues. The germline CDR1 and CDR2 sequences are SGHRS and YFSETQ. CDR3 region: CASATGDTEAFF.

V usage is TRBV12-3 or TRBV12-4 and J usage is TRBJ2-7. This CDR3 is 11 amino acids long. This CDR3 is CASSFNRMKYF.

The chain has TRBV27 and TRBJ1-2. Germline CDR1 is MNHEY and CDR2 is SMNVEV (reference sequence). This CDR3 has 17 amino acids. Here the CDR3 reads CASSLSNPFRDSYGYTF.

This chain connects TRBV7-9 to TRBJ1-2. Germline assignment: CDR1 SEHNR and CDR2 FQNEAQ (reference sequence). CDR3 length: 12 amino acids. The CDR3 here is CASSFTAHGYTF.

The gene calls are TRBV20-1 and TRBJ1-5. This CDR3 contains 14 residues. CDR1 and CDR2 (germline): DFQATT, SNEGSKA (reference sequence). This CDR3 reads CSARSGYSNQPQHF.

The chain has TRBV7-9 and TRBJ2-5; as DNA is missing, the TRBD2 call by TCRdb cannot be tested. The CDR3 sequence is 14 residues long. CDR1 is SEHNR, CDR2 FQNEAQ, per germline (reference sequence). This CDR3 reads CASSSRLARETQYF.

This sequence joins TRBV4-1 and TRBJ2-5; as DNA is missing, the TRBD1 call by TCRdb cannot be tested. Germline V gene sequence: CDR1 MGHRA, CDR2 YSYEKL. This CDR3 is 15 amino acids long. The CDR3 is CASSQRHGTQETQYF.

The CDR3: CASSNRQGDTDTQYF. The gene calls are TRBV6-2 or TRBV6-3 and TRBJ2-3; TCRdb indicates TRBD1, and absent DNA this call remains unverified. Looked up from germline, CDR1 is MNHEY and CDR2 is SVGEGT. This CDR3 is 15 amino acids long.

The chain combines TRBV20-1 with TRBJ1-5. Germline V gene data show CDR1 as DFQATT and CDR2 as SNEGSKA (reference sequence). CDR3 length equals 14 residues. The CDR3 sequence: CSGFSRNSNQPQHF.

The chain carries TRBV20-1 and TRBJ2-7; checking the TCRdb D call of TRBD1 is not possible without DNA. From germline, CDR1 is DFQATT and CDR2 SNEGSKA (reference sequence). This CDR3 is built from 11 residues. The chain's CDR3 is CSAPDSREQYF.

The J gene is TRBJ2-1, the V gene TRBV7-9; the TRBD1 assignment by TCRdb is unverifiable without DNA. CDR3 length: 16 amino acids. CDR1 is SEHNR, CDR2 FQNEAQ, per germline (reference sequence). The CDR3 region is CASSSSSGGRYNEQFF.

V and J are TRBV30 and TRBJ1-1; TCRdb outputs TRBD1, but without DNA this stays unchecked. The CDR3 runs 13 residues. Germline CDR1 GTSNPN, CDR2 SVGIG (reference sequence). The chain's CDR3 is CAWSTDSNTEAFF.

This chain connects TRBV2 to TRBJ2-7; the TRBD1 assignment by TCRdb is unverifiable without DNA. The CDR3 covers 13 residues. Germline V gives CDR1 SNHLY, CDR2 FYNNEI. The CDR3 protein is CASSDTTGYEQYF. The full variable domain, completed using reference TRBV2 and TRBJ2-7, is EPEVTQTPSHQVTQMGQEVILRCVPISNHLYFYWYRQILGQKVEFLVSFYNNEISEKSEIFDDQFSVERPDGSNFTLKIRSTKLEDSAMYFCASSDTTGYEQYFGPGTRLTVT.

This chain connects TRBV3-1 to TRBJ2-1. The CDR3 runs 15 residues. The germline gives CDR1 LGHDT, CDR2 YNNKEL (reference sequence). CDR3 region: CASSQGASSYNEQFF.

The CDR3 is CSARGTRALAYEQYF. The gene calls are TRBV20-1 and TRBJ2-7; TCRdb outputs TRBD1, but without DNA this stays unchecked. CDR3 length equals 15 residues. Per the germline V gene, CDR1 is DFQATT and CDR2 is SNEGSKA (reference sequence).

J is TRBJ1-5 and V is TRBV5-8; without DNA, the TCRdb call of TRBD1 cannot be checked. Germline CDR1 is SGHTS and CDR2 is YDEGEE. The CDR3 spans 15 residues. The CDR3 spells CASSSPDRINQPQHF.

This chain joins TRBV1 and TRBJ2-7. TRBV1 is a documented pseudogene. CDR3 length: 14 amino acids. The CDR3: CTSSQVGGSYEQYF.

The chain links TRBV20-1 to TRBJ1-4. The CDR3 totals 12 residues. Germline loops: CDR1 DFQATT, CDR2 SNEGSKA (reference sequence). The CDR3 is CSAGQTNEKLFF.

The chain employs TRBV7-2 and TRBJ1-1. The CDR3 contains 16 residues. Germline V CDR1 and CDR2: SGHTA, FQGNSA. CDR3 protein: CASSFSGTKSDTEAFF. The full variable domain, completed using reference TRBV7-2 and TRBJ1-1, is GAGVSQSPSNKVTEKGKDVELRCDPISGHTALYWYRQSLGQGLEFLIYFQGNSAPDKSGLPSDRFSAERTGGSVSTLTIQRTQQEDSAVYLCASSFSGTKSDTEAFFGQGTRLTVV.

The rearrangement uses TRBV6-5 and TRBJ1-5; TCRdb reports TRBD1, a call that lacks DNA to check it against. CDR1 MNHEY and CDR2 SVGAGI come from the germline V gene. CDR3 length equals 12 residues. The CDR3 region is CASRQGQSAPAF.

The genes are TRBV7-3 and TRBJ1-2; TCRdb indicates TRBD1, and absent DNA this call remains unverified. This CDR3 contains 15 residues. Germline V gene lookup returns CDR1 SGHTA and CDR2 FQGTGA. CDR3 protein: CASSPTATGIGGYTF.

The chain is built from TRBV5-1 and TRBJ2-7; the TCRdb call, TRBD1, lacks DNA for checking. The CDR3 runs to 15 residues. CDR1 is SGHRS, CDR2 YFSETQ, per germline. CDR3 sequence reads: CASRGTRGGSYEQYF. The whole variable domain, filled in from reference TRBV5-1 and TRBJ2-7, reads KAGVTQTPRYLIKTRGQQVTLSCSPISGHRSVSWYQQTPGQGLQFLFEYFSETQRNKGNFPGRFSGRQFSNSRSEMNVSTLELGDSALYLCASRGTRGGSYEQYFGPGTRLTVT.

The V call is TRBV30, the J call TRBJ1-5. This CDR3 spans 14 amino acids. The V gene's germline CDR1 is GTSNPN and CDR2 SVGIG (reference sequence). The CDR3 protein is CAWSVFGRNQPQHF.

The CDR3 loop reads CASSPRWTGRSIEKLFF. The chain couples TRBV5-1 to TRBJ1-4; no DNA is available, so the TRBD1 call from TCRdb remains unchecked. Per the germline V gene, CDR1 is SGHRS and CDR2 is YFSETQ. The CDR3 extends over 17 amino acids.

The V gene is TRBV20-1, the J gene TRBJ1-1; TCRdb selects TRBD1, and the lack of DNA leaves this call unchecked. This CDR3 has 13 residues. Germline lookup yields CDR1 DFQATT and CDR2 SNEGSKA (reference sequence). CDR3 region: CSARPDRAAEAFF.

The chain carries TRBV6-1 and TRBJ2-3; TCRdb's assignment of TRBD1 cannot be checked, as there is no DNA. The length of the CDR3 is 15 residues. Germline-derived CDR1 and CDR2 are MNHNS and SASEGT. The CDR3 sequence is CASSRQGARGDTQYF.

V usage is TRBV6-2 or TRBV6-3 and J usage is TRBJ1-5; no DNA is available, so the TRBD1 call from TCRdb remains unchecked. The CDR3 spans 16 residues. Germline V gene sequence: CDR1 MNHEY, CDR2 SVGEGT. CDR3 in amino acids: CASSDRDRASNQPQHF.